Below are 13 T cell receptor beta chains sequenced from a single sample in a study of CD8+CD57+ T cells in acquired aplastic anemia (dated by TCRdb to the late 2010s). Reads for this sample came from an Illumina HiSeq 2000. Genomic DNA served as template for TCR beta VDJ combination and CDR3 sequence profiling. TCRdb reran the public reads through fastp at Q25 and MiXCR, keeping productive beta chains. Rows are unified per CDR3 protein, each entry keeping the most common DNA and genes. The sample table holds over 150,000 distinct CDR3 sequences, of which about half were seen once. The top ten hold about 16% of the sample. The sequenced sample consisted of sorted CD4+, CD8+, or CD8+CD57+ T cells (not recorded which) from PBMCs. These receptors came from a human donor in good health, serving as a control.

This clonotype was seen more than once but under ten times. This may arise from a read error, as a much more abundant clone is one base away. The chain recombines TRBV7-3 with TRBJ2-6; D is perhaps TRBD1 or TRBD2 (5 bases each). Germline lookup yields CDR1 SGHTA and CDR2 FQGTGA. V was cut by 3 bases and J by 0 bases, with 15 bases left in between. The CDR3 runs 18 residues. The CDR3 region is CASSFRGRRLSGANVLTF. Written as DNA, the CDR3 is TGTGCCAGCAGCTTCCGGGGCAGGCGACTCTCTGGGGCCAACGTCCTGACTTTC.

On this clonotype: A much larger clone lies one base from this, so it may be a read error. This CDR3 is CASGESPQGSSGNTIYF. The CDR3 DNA follows: TGTGCCAGCGGCGAAAGCCCTCAGGGTTCATCTGGAAACACCATATATTTT. The J gene is TRBJ1-3, the V gene TRBV9; perhaps TRBD1 as D (5 bases). V was cut by 7 bases and J by 1 base, with 21 bases left in between. The CDR3 loop spans 17 amino acids. Per the germline V gene, CDR1 is SGDLS and CDR2 is YYNGEE.

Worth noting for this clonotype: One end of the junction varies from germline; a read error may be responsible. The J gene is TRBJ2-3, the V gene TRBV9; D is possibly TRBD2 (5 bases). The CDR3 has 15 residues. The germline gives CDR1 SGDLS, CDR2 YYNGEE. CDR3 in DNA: TGCGCCAGCAGCTTGGAGGACCGAAGGACGGATACGCAGTATTTT. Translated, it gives CASSLEDRRTDTQYF.

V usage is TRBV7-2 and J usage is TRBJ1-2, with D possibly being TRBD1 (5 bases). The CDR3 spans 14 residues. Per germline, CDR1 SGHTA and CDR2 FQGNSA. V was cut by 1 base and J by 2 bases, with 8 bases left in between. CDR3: CASSLEEGNYGYTF. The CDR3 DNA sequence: TGTGCCAGCAGCTTAGAGGAGGGGAACTATGGCTACACCTTC.

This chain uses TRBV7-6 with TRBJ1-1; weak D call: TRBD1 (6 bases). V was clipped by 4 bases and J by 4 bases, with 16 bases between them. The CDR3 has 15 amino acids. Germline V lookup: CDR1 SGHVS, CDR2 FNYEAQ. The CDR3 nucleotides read TGTGCCAGCAGCTCCAATACAGGGTTGGGCACTGAAGCTTTCTTT. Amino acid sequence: CASSSNTGLGTEAFF.

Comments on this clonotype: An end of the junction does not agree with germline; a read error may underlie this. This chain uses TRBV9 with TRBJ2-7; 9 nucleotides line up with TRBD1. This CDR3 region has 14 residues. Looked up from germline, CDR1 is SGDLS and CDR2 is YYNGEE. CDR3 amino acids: CASSAGTGPYEQHF. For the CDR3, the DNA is TGTGCCAGTAGCGCCGGGACAGGGCCCTACGAGCAGCACTTC.

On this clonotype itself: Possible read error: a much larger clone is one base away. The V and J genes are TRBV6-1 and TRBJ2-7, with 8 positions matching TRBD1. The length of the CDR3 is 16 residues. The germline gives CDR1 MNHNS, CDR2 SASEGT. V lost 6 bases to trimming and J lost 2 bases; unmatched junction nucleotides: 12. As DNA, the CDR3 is TGTGCCAGCAGCAGATCCTTGACAGGGGTCGCCTACGAGCAGTACTTC. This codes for CASSRSLTGVAYEQYF.

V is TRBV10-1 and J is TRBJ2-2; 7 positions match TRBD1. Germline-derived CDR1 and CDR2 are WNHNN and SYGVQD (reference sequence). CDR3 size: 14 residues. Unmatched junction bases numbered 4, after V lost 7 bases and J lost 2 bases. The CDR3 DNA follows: TGCGCCAGCAAACGGGACAGTAACACCGGGGAGCTGTTTTTT. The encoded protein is CASKRDSNTGELFF.

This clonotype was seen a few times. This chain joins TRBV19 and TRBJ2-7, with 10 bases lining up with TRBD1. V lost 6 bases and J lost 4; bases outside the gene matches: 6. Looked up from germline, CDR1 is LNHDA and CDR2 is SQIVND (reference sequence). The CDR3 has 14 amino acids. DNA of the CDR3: TGTGCCAGTAGACCGGGACAGGGGTCGTACGAGCAGTACTTC. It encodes CASRPGQGSYEQYF.

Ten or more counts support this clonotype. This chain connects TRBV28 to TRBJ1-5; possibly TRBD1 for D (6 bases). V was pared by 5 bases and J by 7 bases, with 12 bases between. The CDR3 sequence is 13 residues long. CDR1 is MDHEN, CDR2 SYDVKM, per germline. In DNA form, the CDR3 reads TGTGCCAGCAGTGTCAGGGGCCACCAGCCCCAGCATTTT. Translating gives CASSVRGHQPQHF.

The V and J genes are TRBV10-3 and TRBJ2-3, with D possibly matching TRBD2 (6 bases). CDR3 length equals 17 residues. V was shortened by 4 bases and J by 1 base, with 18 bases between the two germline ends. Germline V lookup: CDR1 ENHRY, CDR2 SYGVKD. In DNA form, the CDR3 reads TGTGCCATCAGTGGTTCTAGCGCCGGGAGTCGCACAGATACGCAGTATTTT. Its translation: CAISGSSAGSRTDTQYF.

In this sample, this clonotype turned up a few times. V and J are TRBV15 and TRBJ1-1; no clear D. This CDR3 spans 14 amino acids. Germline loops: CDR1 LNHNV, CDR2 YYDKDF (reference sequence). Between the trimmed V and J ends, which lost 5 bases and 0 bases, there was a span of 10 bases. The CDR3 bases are TGTGCCACCAGCTGGGCGCTGATGAACACTGAAGCTTTCTTT. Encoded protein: CATSWALMNTEAFF.

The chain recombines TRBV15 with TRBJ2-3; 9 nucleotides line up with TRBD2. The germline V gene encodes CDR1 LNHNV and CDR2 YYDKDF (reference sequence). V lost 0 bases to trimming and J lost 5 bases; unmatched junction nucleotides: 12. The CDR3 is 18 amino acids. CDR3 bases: TGTGCCACCAGCAGAGATGCGGGGGGGGACTCGGTGATAGATACGCAGTATTTT. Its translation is CATSRDAGGDSVIDTQYF.